This TCR beta chain was retrieved from a study of blood T cells in healthy people across ages. Study findings and constraints: Naive T cell percentage strongly correlated with TCR beta diversity. While age rose, TCR beta diversity per million T cells dropped in a roughly linear way.

Germline values: CDR1 LGHNA, CDR2 YNFKEQ. Trimming at V came to 1 base and at J to 2 bases, leaving 8 bases not matched to a gene. This CDR3 has 18 residues. This clonotype has at least ten counts. What it binds is not known. Primers used in a second PCR of roughly 7 to 11 cycles were a sample-barcoded 5' primer and a J-beta primer mix. TCRdb re-analysed the 5' RACE reads in MiXCR, keeping a single row per CDR3 protein. The sample shows over 1,500,000 distinct CDR3 sequences, around 50% of them seen only once. The source is a woman in her thirties or forties in good health. Sequencing used blood. The chain carries TRBV4-2 and TRBJ1-5, with 10 bases lining up with TRBD1. For the CDR3, the DNA is TGTGCCAGCAGCCAAGGGGACGGGACAGGGGAAGGCAATCAGCCCCAGCATTTT. Protein product: CASSQGDGTGEGNQPQHF.